The 17 T cell receptor beta chains in this list originate from one sample, sequenced in a study of T-cell memory formation after mild COVID-19. TCRdb passed the 5' RACE reads through MiXCR, listing each CDR3 protein once. The sample gives roughly 110,000 distinct CDR3 sequences, around an eighth of which show up once; 35% to 40% is in the top ten. Sequences were obtained from PBMCs or a T cell subset sorted from them (not recorded which). These receptors were collected from a man younger than 35 who had mild COVID-19 (a few samples of this study predate the infection). Cell type and time point are not known.

This clonotype was detected a few times. The chain couples TRBV13 to TRBJ2-7, with D perhaps matching TRBD1 or TRBD2 (5 bases each). CDR1 is PRHDT and CDR2 is FYEKMQ in the germline V gene (reference sequence). The CDR3 spans 14 residues. V lost 5 bases to trimming and J lost 3 bases, with 14 bases between them. As DNA, the CDR3 is TGTGCCAGCAGCCCTACGGGACGGCTCTACGAGCAGTACGTC. This translates into CASSPTGRLYEQYV.

This clonotype was found a few times. This chain joins TRBV14 and TRBJ2-7; no clear D. CDR3 length: 13 residues. Germline V lookup: CDR1 SGHDN, CDR2 FVKESK. V lost 4 bases, J lost 3 bases, and 10 bases lay in between. CDR3 sequence: CASSPSPRYEQYF. The CDR3 DNA is TGTGCCAGCAGCCCCTCCCCCCGCTACGAGCAGTACTTC.

In this sample, this clonotype turned up a few times. The chain uses TRBV7-9 and TRBJ2-7; D uncertain. The germline V and J ends were trimmed by 5 bases and 6 bases, with 11 bases remaining between them. Germline CDR1 reads SEHNR; CDR2 reads FQNEAQ (reference sequence). The CDR3 totals 12 residues. The CDR3 region has the DNA TGTGCCAGCAGCGGACCAACCAGCGAGCAGTACTTC. As protein: CASSGPTSEQYF.

The CDR3 coding sequence is TGTGCCAGCATGGGGGGAAAAGGGTATGGCTACACCTTC. It codes for CASMGGKGYGYTF. The chain employs TRBV12-3 or TRBV12-4 and TRBJ1-2, with D possibly matching TRBD1 (5 bases). The CDR3 covers 13 residues. V was shortened by 7 bases and J by 5 bases, with 14 bases between the two germline ends.

This clonotype was detected a few times. This chain joins TRBV4-3 and TRBJ2-3; no clear D gene. There are 19 residues in the CDR3. The V end lost 0 bases, the J end lost 4 bases, and 23 bases lay between the germline ends. Germline loops: CDR1 LGHNA, CDR2 YSLEER. CDR3 DNA sequence: TGCGCCAGCAGCCAAGATATTGGAGTCAGGATCCGAATCGCAGATACGCAGTATTTT. Amino acids: CASSQDIGVRIRIADTQYF.

This clonotype was detected ten times or more. The chain links TRBV7-2 to TRBJ2-1; TRBD2 matches at 8 bases. With V trimmed by 1 base and J by 3 bases, 5 bases remained unmatched. The length of the CDR3 is 16 residues. From germline, CDR1 is SGHTA and CDR2 FQGNSA. The CDR3 loop reads CASSLGSSGLYNEQFF. The CDR3 DNA follows: TGTGCCAGCAGCTTAGGGTCTAGCGGGCTCTACAATGAGCAGTTCTTC. The full variable domain, rest sourced from reference TRBV7-2 and TRBJ2-1, is GAGVSQSPSNKVTEKGKDVELRCDPISGHTALYWYRQSLGQGLEFLIYFQGNSAPDKSGLPSDRFSAERTGGSVSTLTIQRTQQEDSAVYLCASSLGSSGLYNEQFFGPGTRLTVL.

This clonotype has a count of ten or more. The chain combines TRBV7-2 with TRBJ1-5, with D uncertain. The V gene's germline CDR1 is SGHTA and CDR2 FQGNSA. V was trimmed by 0 bases and J by 2 bases, leaving 8 bases between them. This CDR3 has 15 residues. The CDR3 region has the DNA TGTGCCAGCAGCTTAGCAGGTGGAGGCAATCAGCCCCAGCATTTT. This encodes CASSLAGGGNQPQHF.

This clonotype was detected many times. A read error may account for a junction end that differs from germline. The V call is TRBV12-3 or TRBV12-4, the J call TRBJ2-1; 8 bases are shared with TRBD1. CDR3 length: 14 amino acids. For the CDR3, the DNA is TGTGCCAGCAGTCCACACAAGAGGACAGGGCCAAAACCGTTC. Protein: CASSPHKRTGPKPF.

This chain uses TRBV3-1 with TRBJ2-3, with D possibly TRBD2 on 6 matching bases. V gave up 1 base and J gave up 5 bases, with 13 bases separating them. The CDR3 extends over 15 amino acids. Per germline, CDR1 LGHDT and CDR2 YNNKEL (reference sequence). CDR3 residues: CASSQVGGDGDTQYF. CDR3 nucleotides: TGTGCCAGCAGCCAAGTTGGAGGGGACGGAGATACGCAGTATTTT.

The gene calls are TRBV28 and TRBJ2-3; D remains ambiguous. V lost 6 bases to trimming and J lost 2 bases, with 12 bases between them. Germline CDR1 MDHEN, CDR2 SYDVKM. The CDR3 loop spans 14 amino acids. The CDR3 loop reads CASSPPGITDTQYF. CDR3 nucleotide sequence: TGTGCCAGCAGCCCACCCGGAATCACAGATACGCAGTATTTT.

As regards this clonotype: In this CDR3 the conserved last residue, phenylalanine or tryptophan, is missing, so a read error is likely. The chain recombines TRBV5-1 with TRBJ2-5; D not resolved. Trimming took 0 bases from V and 0 from J, leaving 0 bases between them. The CDR3 spans 12 residues. Germline-derived CDR1 and CDR2 are SGHRS and YFSETQ. CDR3 loop: CASSLDQETQYL. Here the CDR3 DNA reads TGCGCCAGCAGCTTGGACCAAGAGACCCAGTACTTA.

The chain couples TRBV7-9 to TRBJ2-1; the match to TRBD2 covers 7 bases. Losses at the gene ends were 5 bases for V and 7 bases for J; bases not matched to a gene: 14. The CDR3 has 16 amino acids. From germline, CDR1 is SEHNR and CDR2 FQNEAQ (reference sequence). The CDR3 DNA is TGTGCCAGCAGCCCGGATTCCGCGGGGGTCGAAAATGAGCAGTTCTTC. Translated: CASSPDSAGVENEQFF. The whole variable domain, filled in from reference TRBV7-9 and TRBJ2-1, reads DTGVSQNPRHKITKRGQNVTFRCDPISEHNRLYWYRQTLGQGPEFLTYFQNEAQLEKSRLLSDRFSAERPKGSFSTLEIQRTEQGDSAMYLCASSPDSAGVENEQFFGPGTRLTVL.

This clonotype was detected only a few times. V gene TRBV7-8 combines with J gene TRBJ2-7; D call uncertain. The germline V and J ends were trimmed by 5 bases and 1 base, with 15 bases remaining between them. The length of the CDR3 is 15 residues. Germline CDR1 and CDR2: SGHVS and FQNEAQ. CDR3 sequence reads: CASSGPTGLSYEQYV. In DNA form, the CDR3 reads TGTGCCAGCAGCGGGCCGACCGGTCTTTCCTACGAGCAGTACGTC.

This clonotype was counted only a few times. The rearrangement uses TRBV6-2 or TRBV6-3 and TRBJ1-2, with D unclear. The CDR3 extends over 13 amino acids. V was pared by 11 bases and J by 4 bases, with 17 bases between. Per the germline V gene, CDR1 is MNHEY and CDR2 is SVGEGT. The CDR3 loop reads CAVTPGGPYGYTF. Written as DNA, the CDR3 is TGTGCCGTGACCCCGGGCGGTCCCTATGGCTACACCTTC.

The J gene is TRBJ2-3, the V gene TRBV4-1; D assignment may be TRBD1 or TRBD2 (6 bases each). Trimming removed 1 base from V and 3 bases from J, with 11 bases in between. In germline, CDR1 is MGHRA, CDR2 YSYEKL. The CDR3 length is 15 residues. The CDR3 DNA sequence: TGCGCCAGCAGCCAAGTAGGGGGGTGGACAGATACGCAGTATTTT. It translates to CASSQVGGWTDTQYF.

Worth noting for this clonotype: Sequence at one end of the junction differs from germline and may be a read error. The chain has TRBV6-5 and TRBJ2-6; the D is unclear. Germline V gene lookup returns CDR1 MNHEY and CDR2 SVGAGI. The CDR3 runs 15 residues. The CDR3 coding sequence is TGTGCCAGCAGTTACTCGATCTCTTGGGCCAACGTCCTGACTTTC. As protein: CASSYSISWANVLTF.

This clonotype was seen more than once but under ten times. The CDR3 DNA follows: TGCAGTGCTAGTTACAGCCAAGAGACCCAGTACTTC. As protein: CSASYSQETQYF. This chain joins TRBV20-1 and TRBJ2-5; D uncertain. The CDR3 runs to 12 residues. The V end lost 3 bases, the J end lost 1 base, and 6 bases lay between the germline ends. CDR1 DFQATT and CDR2 SNEGSKA come from the germline V gene (reference sequence).